Listed below are T cell receptor beta chains from one sample, sequenced in a study of blood T cell repertoires in COVID-19. Here immunoSEQ multiplex PCR was the method, and the copy in TCRdb shows in-frame clones only, minus some. The table lists some 250,000 clones, about 88% of them singletons. Source material: peripheral blood. The receptors shown here come from a woman aged 65 to 85 with active or convalescent COVID-19. Both conserved end residues are part of each CDR3. D genes are given only for firm matches. Clone size is shown for a subset of rows, as once, few, many or a class of expanded clone.

d_call | j_call | clone_size | v_call | cdr3_aa | cdr3_nt
TRBD1 | TRBJ1-1 | . | TRBV5-1 | CASSPIGTGNTEAFF | TGCGCCAGCAGCCCGATAGGGACAGGGAACACTGAAGCTTTCTTT
TRBD1 | TRBJ2-3 | . | TRBV5-1 | CASKGQGIADTQYF | TGCGCCAGCAAAGGACAGGGAATTGCAGATACGCAGTATTTT
. | TRBJ2-2 | few | TRBV18 | CASSPWGQLNTGELFF | TGTGCCAGCTCACCATGGGGACAACTAAACACCGGGGAGCTGTTTTTT
TRBD1 | TRBJ2-7 | . | TRBV18 | CASSGQGSSYEQYF | TGTGCCAGCTCGGGACAGGGTAGCTCCTACGAGCAGTACTTC
TRBD2 | TRBJ2-3 | . | TRBV15 | CATSGPKRGYNTDTQYF | TGTGCCACCAGCGGCCCCAAGCGGGGTTATAACACAGATACGCAGTATTTT
. | TRBJ2-1 | . | TRBV24-1 | CATADSYNEQFF | TGTGCCACTGCGGACAGCTACAATGAGCAGTTCTTC
. | TRBJ1-3 | . | TRBV9 | CASSARLLSGNTIYF | TGTGCCAGCAGCGCTCGACTGCTCTCTGGAAACACCATATATTTT
. | TRBJ2-7 | . | TRBV7-9 | CASSLTAYEQYF | TGTGCCAGCAGCTTAACAGCCTACGAGCAGTACTTC
TRBD2 | TRBJ2-7 | once | TRBV4-1 | CASRGTGTTDSYEQYF | TGCGCCAGCAGAGGAACCGGGACTACCGACTCCTACGAGCAGTACTTC
. | TRBJ1-2 | . | TRBV7-8 | CASSLAVTDFYTF | TGTGCCAGCAGCTTAGCGGTAACAGATTTCTACACCTTC
. | TRBJ1-2 | . | TRBV18 | CASSPSPISGGYTF | TGTGCCAGCTCACCAAGTCCGATATCGGGGGGCTACACCTTC
TRBD2 | TRBJ2-2 | few | TRBV6-1 | CASSGRGLVNTGELFF | TGTGCCAGCAGTGGACGGGGACTAGTAAACACCGGGGAGCTGTTTTTT
. | TRBJ2-7 | . | TRBV9 | CASSVWPGAYEQYF | TGTGCCAGCAGCGTATGGCCGGGGGCCTACGAGCAGTACTTC
. | TRBJ1-5 | . | TRBV23-1 | CASSQYSDSLCLYSNQPQHF | TGCGCCAGCAGTCAATATTCGGACAGCCTCTGCCTATATAGCAATCAGCCCCAGCATTTT
TRBD2 | TRBJ2-3 | . | TRBV5-4 | CASSLGLDATDTQYF | TGTGCCAGCAGCCTAGGACTAGACGCAACAGATACGCAGTATTTT
. | TRBJ1-2 | once | TRBV7-2 | CASSLVTTGNYGYTF | TGTGCCAGCAGCTTAGTAACGACAGGAAACTATGGCTACACCTTC
. | TRBJ2-1 | . | TRBV6-5 | CASKATYNEQFF | TGTGCCAGCAAAGCAACGTACAATGAGCAGTTCTTC
TRBD1 | TRBJ1-2 | . | TRBV19 | CASSPTGEYGYTF | TGTGCCAGTAGTCCGACAGGGGAGTATGGCTACACCTTC
. | TRBJ1-6 | . | TRBV4-3 | CASSQDPHSRNSPLHF | TGCGCCAGCAGCCAAGATCCACACAGCCGAAATTCACCCCTCCACTTT
. | TRBJ2-7 | . | TRBV5-6 | CASTYHYEQYF | TGTGCCAGCACCTATCACTACGAGCAGTACTTC
TRBD2 | TRBJ2-1 | . | TRBV6-4 | CASSQSGAGGSEQFF | TGTGCCAGCAGCCAGTCTGGAGCGGGGGGCAGTGAGCAGTTCTTC
TRBD1 | TRBJ2-7 | once | TRBV10-3 | CAINGQGAEEQYF | TGTGCCATCAATGGACAGGGGGCCGAAGAGCAGTACTTC